The rows below give T cell receptor beta chains drawn from one sample of a study of CD8+ T cells in alopecia areata. TCRdb's copy holds only in-frame clones and misses some; the assay was immunoSEQ multiplex PCR. The sample records approximately 280,000 clones, roughly 64% being singletons. Sequences were derived from CD4+ T cells sorted from blood, sampled at week 24, from a patient treated with tofacitinib. The receptors stem from a human donor with alopecia areata. CDR3s include the opening cysteine and the closing phenylalanine or tryptophan. The D gene is left open where the match is weak. Clone sizes are given selectively: once, few, many, or a class where the clone is expanded.

v_gene	abundance	j_gene	d_gene	CDR3aa	CDR3nt
TRBV27	-	TRBJ1-2	-	CASSLSRTVGVDGYTF	TGTGCCAGCAGTTTATCCCGAACAGTTGGGGTCGATGGCTACACCTTC
TRBV9	-	TRBJ2-1	TRBD2	CASSVRGGDSNEQFF	TGTGCCAGCAGCGTCCGGGGGGGCGATAGCAATGAGCAGTTCTTC
TRBV7-8	-	TRBJ1-2	-	CASSPGPSGNYGYTF	TGTGCCAGCAGCCCTGGCCCCTCAGGGAACTATGGCTACACCTTC
TRBV7-2	-	TRBJ2-2	TRBD2	CASSVVGGGALELFF	TGTGCCAGCAGCGTAGTTGGCGGGGGGGCCTTGGAGCTGTTTTTT
TRBV7-6	-	TRBJ2-3	-	CASSSPSTDTQYF	TGTGCCAGCAGCTCCCCTAGCACAGATACGCAGTATTTT
TRBV29-1	few	TRBJ1-1	-	CSVESGRGNTEAFF	TGCAGCGTTGAAAGTGGCAGAGGGAACACTGAAGCTTTCTTT
TRBV9	-	TRBJ2-5	TRBD1	CASSEGQGAGTQYF	TGTGCCAGCAGCGAGGGACAGGGGGCTGGGACCCAGTACTTC
TRBV9	once	TRBJ2-5	TRBD1	CASSADRGKETQYF	TGTGCCAGCAGCGCCGACAGGGGTAAAGAGACCCAGTACTTC
TRBV7-9	few	TRBJ2-4	TRBD1	CASSPPTGAKNIQYF	TGTGCCAGCAGTCCACCGACAGGGGCCAAAAACATTCAGTACTTC
TRBV4-3	few	TRBJ2-1	-	CASSQDIRVGTRQAGEQFF	TGCGCCAGCAGCCAAGATATTAGGGTTGGGACACGACAGGCGGGTGAGCAGTTCTTC
TRBV19	-	TRBJ2-7	TRBD2	CASKERGVAYEQYF	TGTGCCAGCAAGGAGCGGGGGGTCGCCTACGAGCAGTACTTC
TRBV28	-	TRBJ1-2	TRBD1	CASSPIKGPGTGGGYTF	TGTGCCAGCAGTCCAATCAAGGGACCTGGGACAGGGGGCGGCTACACCTTC